Following are 21 T cell receptor beta chains from one sample sequenced in a study of cytomegalovirus exposure and HLA in healthy donors. The PCR contained 60 Vbeta and 13 Jbeta primers. Profiling relied on immunoSEQ multiplex PCR, and the TCRdb table lists in-frame clones only, not all of them. The sample consists of about 160,000 clones, approximately 79% of them appearing once. Sequenced: PBMCs. Receptors were obtained from a human donor in good health.

This rearrangement joins TRBV5-1 to TRBJ2-1; 8 bases map to TRBD2. The CDR3 spans 16 residues. The germline V gene encodes CDR1 SGHRS and CDR2 YFSETQ. V dropped 3 bases and J dropped 7; count of bases not matched to a gene: 12. CDR3 sequence reads: CASSWVAGGASNEQFF. The CDR3, as DNA: TGCGCCAGCAGCTGGGTGGCCGGGGGGGCGAGTAATGAGCAGTTCTTC.

The rearrangement links TRBV21-1 to TRBJ1-2; the D call of TRBD1 is as the table states it, not checked on the DNA. TRBV21-1 is designated a pseudogene. The CDR3 is made up of 14 amino acids. CDR3 DNA sequence: TGTGCCAGCAGCAAAGCCGGAACAGACTATGGCTACACCTTC. It is translated as CASSKAGTDYGYTF.

Only a few counts were recorded for this clone. The V call is TRBV4-1, the J call TRBJ1-4; D unclear. CDR1 MGHRA and CDR2 YSYEKL come from the germline V gene. The CDR3 is made up of 14 amino acids. V lost 0 bases, J lost 7 bases, and 9 bases lay in between. The CDR3 nucleotides read TGCGCCAGCAGCCAAGATGCAGAGGGTGAAAAACTGTTTTTT. Translated, it gives CASSQDAEGEKLFF.

A few counts support this clone. The rearrangement links TRBV9 to TRBJ1-2, with no clear D. V lost 3 bases, J lost 6 bases, and 12 bases lay in between. The germline gives CDR1 SGDLS, CDR2 YYNGEE. CDR3 size: 13 residues. The CDR3 nucleotides are TGTGCCAGCAGCGACGGGAGTATCCATGGCTACACCTTC. It codes for CASSDGSIHGYTF. Complete variable domain (other parts from reference TRBV9 and TRBJ1-2): DSGVTQTPKHLITATGQRVTLRCSPRSGDLSVYWYQQSLDQGLQFLIQYYNGEERAKGNILERFSAQQFPDLHSELNLSSLELGDSALYFCASSDGSIHGYTFGSGTRLTVV.

This sequence joins TRBV7-6 and TRBJ2-7; 11 bases line up with TRBD2. The CDR3 is made up of 13 amino acids. V was clipped by 3 bases and J by 7 bases; unmatched bases: 2. The germline V gene encodes CDR1 SGHVS and CDR2 FNYEAQ. CDR3 DNA: TGTGCCAGCAGCTTGACTAGCGGGGATGAGCAGTACTTC. Amino acid sequence: CASSLTSGDEQYF.

The V call is TRBV6-1, the J call TRBJ1-1; 8 bases align to TRBD1. Germline loops: CDR1 MNHNS, CDR2 SASEGT. Germline trimming cut 5 bases from V and 1 base from J; bases unmatched to any gene: 3. This CDR3 region has 14 residues. The CDR3 DNA sequence: TGTGCCAGCAGTTGGGACAGGAGGAACACTGAAGCTTTCTTT. Translated: CASSWDRRNTEAFF.

V is TRBV4-1 and J is TRBJ1-1, with no clear D. Germline CDR1 MGHRA, CDR2 YSYEKL. The CDR3 is made up of 13 amino acids. The V end was cut by 1 base, the J end by 8 bases, with 11 bases between. In DNA form, the CDR3 reads TGCGCCAGCAGCCAAGCCTTTGAGGGAGAAGCTTTCTTT. Translating it yields CASSQAFEGEAFF.

V is TRBV4-1 and J is TRBJ2-5, with a weak D call TRBD1 (6 bases). CDR1 is MGHRA, CDR2 YSYEKL, per germline. The CDR3 is 14 amino acids. V shed 0 bases and J shed 5 bases, with 10 bases lying between them. The CDR3 sequence: CASSQEYREETQYF. DNA of the CDR3: TGCGCCAGCAGCCAAGAATACAGGGAGGAGACCCAGTACTTC.

This clone has more than one count but fewer than ten. V is TRBV5-4 and J is TRBJ2-7, with 7 bases matching TRBD1. After removal of 0 bases from V and 6 bases from J, the junction contained 6 bases not matched to a gene. The CDR3 has 14 amino acids. CDR1 and CDR2 (germline): SGHNT, YYREEE (reference sequence). The CDR3 DNA follows: TGTGCCAGCAGCTTGGGACAGGGACGGTCCGAGCAGTACTTC. Translating gives CASSLGQGRSEQYF. Full variable domain (missing parts from reference TRBV5-4 and TRBJ2-7): ETGVTQSPTHLIKTRGQQVTLRCSSQSGHNTVSWYQQALGQGPQFIFQYYREEENGRGNFPPRFSGLQFPNYSSELNVNALELDDSALYLCASSLGQGRSEQYFGPGTRLTVT.

The V and J genes are TRBV11-1 and TRBJ1-5; D is unresolved. CDR1 is SGHAT and CDR2 is FQDESV in the germline V gene (reference sequence). This CDR3 region has 13 residues. Trimming shortened V by 6 bases and J by 4 bases, and 10 bases separated the two germline ends. The CDR3, as DNA: TGTGCCAGCAGTAAACAGAGAAATCAGCCCCAGCATTTT. Translated: CASSKQRNQPQHF.

This chain joins TRBV4-3 and TRBJ2-5, with TRBD2 as a possible D gene (5 bases). The CDR3 loop spans 16 amino acids. Trimming cost V 1 base and J 2 bases, with 14 bases left between them. Germline CDR1 reads LGHNA; CDR2 reads YSLEER. The CDR3 DNA sequence: TGCGCCAGCAGCCAAGGGAAGGTAGCGACACAAGAGACCCAGTACTTC. Translated, it gives CASSQGKVATQETQYF.

Only one count was recorded for this clone. The rearrangement uses TRBV6-5 and TRBJ2-3, with a possible D match to TRBD1 (5 bases). CDR1 is MNHEY, CDR2 SVGAGI, per germline. The CDR3 runs to 14 residues. Trimming left V 2 bases short and J 5 bases short, with 11 bases between. DNA of the CDR3: TGTGCCAGCAGTTACGTGGGGCTGGGAGATACGCAGTATTTT. Translated: CASSYVGLGDTQYF.

This rearrangement joins TRBV7-7 to TRBJ2-7, with 10 bases that match TRBD2. This CDR3 is built from 17 residues. Germline CDR1 is SSHAT and CDR2 is FNYEAQ (reference sequence). Trimming took 5 bases from V and 2 from J; bases not matched to a gene: 12. DNA of the CDR3: TGTGCCAGCAGCCTAAGTCGGAGCGGGGGGGCCCCCTACGAGCAGTACTTC. It translates to CASSLSRSGGAPYEQYF.

The chain couples TRBV7-3 to TRBJ2-7; 7 bases match TRBD2. Germline V lookup: CDR1 SGHTA, CDR2 FQGTGA. This CDR3 is 14 amino acids long. Unmatched junction bases numbered 6, after V lost 5 bases and J lost 2 bases. CDR3 DNA: TGTGCCAGCAGCCCGGGGAGGGGCACCTACGAGCAGTACTTC. Translating it yields CASSPGRGTYEQYF.

The rearrangement links TRBV4-3 to TRBJ2-7, with TRBD1 as a possible D gene (6 bases). V was shortened by 3 bases and J by 0 bases, with 18 bases between the two germline ends. This CDR3 has 17 residues. CDR1 is LGHNA, CDR2 YSLEER, per germline. DNA for the CDR3: TGCGCCAGCAGCCATAACCCCGGGACATCAAGCTCCTACGAGCAGTACTTC. Its translation: CASSHNPGTSSSYEQYF.

The chain's CDR3 is CASIKGGHSNTEAFF. For the CDR3, the DNA is TGTGCCAGCATCAAAGGGGGACACTCGAACACTGAAGCTTTCTTT. This chain links TRBV27 with TRBJ1-1, with D perhaps matching TRBD1 (6 bases). Trimming shortened V by 7 bases and J by 1 base, and 16 bases separated the two germline ends. Germline V gene lookup returns CDR1 MNHEY and CDR2 SMNVEV (reference sequence). The CDR3 is 15 amino acids.

V gene TRBV9 combines with J gene TRBJ1-2, with D possibly matching TRBD1 (6 bases). This CDR3 region has 15 residues. The V gene lost 2 bases and the J gene lost 1 base, with 12 bases spanning the gap. CDR1 SGDLS and CDR2 YYNGEE come from the germline V gene. The CDR3 loop is CASSVGTRGNYGYTF. DNA for the CDR3: TGTGCCAGCAGCGTCGGGACACGGGGTAACTATGGCTACACCTTC.

J is TRBJ2-5 and V is TRBV5-1; D call uncertain. The ends were cut back, 0 bases at V and 5 bases at J, with 14 bases in the middle. This CDR3 has 15 amino acids. CDR1 is SGHRS and CDR2 is YFSETQ in the germline V gene. CDR3 nucleotide sequence: TGCGCCAGCAGCTTGGCTCCCGGTATCTGGGAGACCCAGTACTTC. This encodes CASSLAPGIWETQYF.

CDR3 protein: CASSPTGGDIQYF. The DNA of the CDR3 is TGTGCCAGCAGCCCGACAGGGGGAGACATTCAGTACTTC. The rearrangement links TRBV5-4 to TRBJ2-4; 9 nucleotides match TRBD1. The length of the CDR3 is 13 residues. Germline loops: CDR1 SGHNT, CDR2 YYREEE (reference sequence). With 4 bases clipped from V and 8 bases from J, the junction kept 4 bases outside the gene matches.

Comment on this clone: The junction shows a germline mismatch at one end, possibly a read error. This rearrangement joins TRBV5-6 to TRBJ2-5; 7 positions match TRBD1. CDR1 is SGHDT, CDR2 YYEEEE, per germline. The CDR3 runs to 14 residues. The CDR3 nucleotides read TGTGCCCGCAGCAAGCAGCAGGGGGAGGAGACCCAGTACTTC. Its translation: CARSKQQGEETQYF. The full variable domain, rest sourced from reference TRBV5-6 and TRBJ2-5, is DAGVTQSPTHLIKTRGQQVTLRCSPKSGHDTVSWYQQALGQGPQFIFQYYEEEERQRGNFPDRFSGHQFPNYSSELNVNALLLGDSALYLCARSKQQGEETQYFGPGTRLLVL.

CDR3 amino acids: CSAEGLAGGTNTGELFF. In nucleotides, the CDR3 is TGCAGCGCCGAGGGACTAGCGGGGGGGACAAACACCGGGGAGCTGTTTTTT. The chain links TRBV29-1 to TRBJ2-2, with 16 bases that match TRBD2. Trimming took 7 bases from V and 2 from J; bases not matched to a gene: 7. This CDR3 comprises 17 residues. The V gene's germline CDR1 is SQVTM and CDR2 ANQGSEA.